The clone carrying this T cell receptor beta chain has just a few counts. Its specificity is unknown. This sample stems from a study of T cell responses to AZD1222 COVID-19 vaccine. Timing groups of about 4 and about 12 weeks for second doses were pooled. Overall study results and limits: Seropositive status at baseline applied to only five or six AZD1222 recipients. Spike-spanning, vaccine-associated CD4 TCRs were dominant at 160-218 and 743-854.

Germline CDR1 reads LNHDA; CDR2 reads SQIVND (reference sequence). This CDR3 spans 15 amino acids. V was trimmed by 8 bases and J by 4 bases, leaving 20 bases between them. Sequenced by immunoSEQ multiplex PCR; TCRdb stores in-frame clones only, minus some. The data show fewer than 150,000 clones, with 89% seen just once and approximately 8.8% held by the top ten. V is TRBV19 and J is TRBJ1-1, with D perhaps matching TRBD1 (5 bases). The source was peripheral blood, collected 28 days after the second AZD1222 dose. The sequence derives from an adult who received the AZD1222 COVID-19 vaccine. CDR3 DNA sequence: TGTGCCAGTCGTTTACGTGGGGGGGGTGGCACTGAAGCTTTCTTT. Its protein product is CASRLRGGGGTEAFF.